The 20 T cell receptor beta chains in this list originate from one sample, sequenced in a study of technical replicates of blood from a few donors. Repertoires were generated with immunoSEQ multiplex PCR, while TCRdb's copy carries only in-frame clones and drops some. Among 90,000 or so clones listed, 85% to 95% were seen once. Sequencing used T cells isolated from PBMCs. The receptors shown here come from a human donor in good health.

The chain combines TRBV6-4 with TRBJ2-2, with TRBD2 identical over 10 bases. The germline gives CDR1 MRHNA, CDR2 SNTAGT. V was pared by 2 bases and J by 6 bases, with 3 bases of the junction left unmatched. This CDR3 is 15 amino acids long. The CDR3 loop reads CASSDGLAGAGELFF. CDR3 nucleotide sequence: TGTGCCAGCAGTGACGGGCTAGCGGGAGCCGGGGAGCTGTTTTTT.

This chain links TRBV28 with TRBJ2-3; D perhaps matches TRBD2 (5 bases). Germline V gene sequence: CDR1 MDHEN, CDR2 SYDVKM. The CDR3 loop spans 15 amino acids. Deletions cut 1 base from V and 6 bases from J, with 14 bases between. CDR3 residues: CASSLYLAAADTQYF. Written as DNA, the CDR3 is TGTGCCAGCAGTTTATATCTAGCCGCAGCTGATACGCAGTATTTT.

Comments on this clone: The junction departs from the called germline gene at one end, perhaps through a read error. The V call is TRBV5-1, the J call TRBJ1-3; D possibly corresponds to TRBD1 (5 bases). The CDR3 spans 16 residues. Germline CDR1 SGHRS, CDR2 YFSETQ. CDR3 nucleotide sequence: TGCGCCAGCAGTTTGGGACCGGGGTACTCTGGAAACACCATATATTTT. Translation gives CASSLGPGYSGNTIYF.

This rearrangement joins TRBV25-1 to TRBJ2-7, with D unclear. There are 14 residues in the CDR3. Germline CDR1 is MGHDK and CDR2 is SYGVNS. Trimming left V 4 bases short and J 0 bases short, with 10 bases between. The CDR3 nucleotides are TGTGCCAGCAGTGCCGCTCGGGTCTCCTACGAGCAGTACTTC. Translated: CASSAARVSYEQYF.

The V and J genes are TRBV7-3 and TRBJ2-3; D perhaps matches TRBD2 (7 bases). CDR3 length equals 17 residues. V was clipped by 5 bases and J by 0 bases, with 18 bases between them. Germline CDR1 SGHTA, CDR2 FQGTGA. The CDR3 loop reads CASSPGAGAGSTDTQYF. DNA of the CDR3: TGTGCCAGCAGCCCAGGGGCGGGAGCAGGGAGCACAGATACGCAGTATTTT.

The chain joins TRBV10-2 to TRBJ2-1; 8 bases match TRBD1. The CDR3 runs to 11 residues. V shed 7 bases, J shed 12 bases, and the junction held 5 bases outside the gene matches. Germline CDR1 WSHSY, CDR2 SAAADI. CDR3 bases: TGCGCCAGCACCGGGGGACAGGTGCAGTTCTTC. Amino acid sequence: CASTGGQVQFF.

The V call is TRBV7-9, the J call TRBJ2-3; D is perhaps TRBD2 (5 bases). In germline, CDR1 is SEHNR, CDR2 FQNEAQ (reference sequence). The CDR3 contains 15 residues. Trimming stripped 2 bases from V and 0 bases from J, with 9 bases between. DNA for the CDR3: TGTGCCAGCAGCTTACTAGCAGAGAGCACAGATACGCAGTATTTT. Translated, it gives CASSLLAESTDTQYF.

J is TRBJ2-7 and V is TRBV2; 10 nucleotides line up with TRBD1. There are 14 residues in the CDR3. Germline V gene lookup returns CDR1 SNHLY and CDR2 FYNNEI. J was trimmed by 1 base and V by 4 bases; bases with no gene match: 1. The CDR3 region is CASSGTGGSYEQYF. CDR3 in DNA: TGTGCCAGCAGTGGGACAGGGGGGTCCTACGAGCAGTACTTC.

CDR3 nucleotides: TGTGCCAGCAGTTTAAGTGCTAGCCTAGGGCGGCCAGATACGCAGTATTTT. Its translation: CASSLSASLGRPDTQYF. The chain recombines TRBV28 with TRBJ2-3, with D possibly being TRBD2 (5 bases). The CDR3 is 17 residues long. Germline V gene data show CDR1 as MDHEN and CDR2 as SYDVKM. Trimming cost V 2 bases and J 4 bases, with 19 bases left between them.

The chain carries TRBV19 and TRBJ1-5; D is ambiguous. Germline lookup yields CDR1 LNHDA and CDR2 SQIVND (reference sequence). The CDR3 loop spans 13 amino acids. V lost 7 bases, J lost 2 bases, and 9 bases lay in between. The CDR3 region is CASTSRGNQPQHF. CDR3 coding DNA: TGTGCCAGTACCTCACGAGGCAATCAGCCCCAGCATTTT.

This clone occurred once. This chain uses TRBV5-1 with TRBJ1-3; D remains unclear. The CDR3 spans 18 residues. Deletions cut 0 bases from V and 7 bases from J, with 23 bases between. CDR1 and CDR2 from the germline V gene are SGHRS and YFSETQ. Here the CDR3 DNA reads TGCGCCAGCAGCTTGGAAGGAGGGCCGACCCGGTCCGGGAACACCATATATTTT. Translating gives CASSLEGGPTRSGNTIYF.

The CDR3: CASRHYTRDRVYEQYF. Written as DNA, the CDR3 is TGTGCCAGCAGACACTACACCCGGGACAGGGTCTACGAGCAGTACTTC. V usage is TRBV7-3 and J usage is TRBJ2-7, with 9 bases fitting TRBD1. CDR3 size: 16 residues. CDR1 is SGHTA and CDR2 is FQGTGA in the germline V gene. Trimming cost V 6 bases and J 3 bases; bases outside gene matches: 12.

The CDR3, as DNA: TGTGCCATCAGTGCGAGTGAAACTAATGAAAAACTGTTTTTT. Translated, it gives CAISASETNEKLFF. The genes are TRBV10-3 and TRBJ1-4; D unresolved. V was trimmed by 4 bases and J by 1 base, leaving 7 bases between them. This CDR3 comprises 14 residues. The germline CDR1 and CDR2 sequences are ENHRY and SYGVKD.

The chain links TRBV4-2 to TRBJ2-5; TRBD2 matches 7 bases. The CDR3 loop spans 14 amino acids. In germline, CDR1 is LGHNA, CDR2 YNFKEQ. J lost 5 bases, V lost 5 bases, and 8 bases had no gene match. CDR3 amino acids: CASSDTLAPETQYF. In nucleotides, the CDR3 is TGTGCCAGCAGCGATACACTAGCGCCCGAGACCCAGTACTTC.

The CDR3 DNA reads as TGTGCCAGCAGCAAAGCGCTGAGGCGCCTAACCGAGCAGTACTTC. It translates to CASSKALRRLTEQYF. The rearrangement uses TRBV21-1 and TRBJ2-7; TRBD2, as called in the table, went unchecked against the DNA. TRBV21-1 is designated a pseudogene. The CDR3 is 15 amino acids.

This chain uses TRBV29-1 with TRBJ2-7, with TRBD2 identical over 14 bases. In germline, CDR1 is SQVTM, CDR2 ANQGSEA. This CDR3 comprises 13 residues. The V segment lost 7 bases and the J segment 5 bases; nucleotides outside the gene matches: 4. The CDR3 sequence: CSDRLAGGNEQYF. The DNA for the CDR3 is TGCAGCGACAGACTAGCGGGAGGGAACGAGCAGTACTTC.

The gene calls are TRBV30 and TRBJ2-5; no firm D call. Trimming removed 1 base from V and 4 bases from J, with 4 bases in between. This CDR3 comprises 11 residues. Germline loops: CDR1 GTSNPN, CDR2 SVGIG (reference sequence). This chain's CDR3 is CAWSDGETQYF. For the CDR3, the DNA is TGTGCCTGGAGTGACGGAGAGACCCAGTACTTC.

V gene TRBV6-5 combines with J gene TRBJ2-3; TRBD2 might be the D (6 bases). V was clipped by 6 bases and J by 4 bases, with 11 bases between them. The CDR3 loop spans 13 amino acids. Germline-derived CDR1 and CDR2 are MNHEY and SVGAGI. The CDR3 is CASRGSGADTQYF. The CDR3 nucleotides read TGTGCCAGCAGGGGTTCGGGGGCAGATACGCAGTATTTT.

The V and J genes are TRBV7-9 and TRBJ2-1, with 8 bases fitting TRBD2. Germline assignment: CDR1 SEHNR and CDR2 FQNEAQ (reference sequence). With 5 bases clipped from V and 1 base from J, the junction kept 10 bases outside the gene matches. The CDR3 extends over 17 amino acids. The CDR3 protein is CASSHTQPGGSYNEQFF. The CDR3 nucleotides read TGTGCCAGCAGCCACACACAACCGGGAGGGTCCTACAATGAGCAGTTCTTC.

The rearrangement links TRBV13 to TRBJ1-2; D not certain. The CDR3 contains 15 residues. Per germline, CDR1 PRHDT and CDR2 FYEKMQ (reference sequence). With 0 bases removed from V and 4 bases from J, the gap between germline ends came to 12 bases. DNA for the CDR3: TGTGCCAGCAGCTTAGGCTCGGGGAGTATCTATGGCTACACCTTC. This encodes CASSLGSGSIYGYTF.